The subject of this entry is one T cell receptor (beta chain). Its target is unknown. This sample is part of a study of blood T cell dynamics during melanoma immunotherapy. Study overall: Patients with metastatic melanoma got pembrolizumab or nivolumab-ipilimumab as first-line care. Whole-study results and caveats: Cell-free DNA CDR3 sequences most resembled the immune-effector CD8+ subset, which was also most clonal.

The time point is: week 3, after first cycle of checkpoint inhibitor. Prior systemic cancer therapy, immunosuppressant use and other active malignancies excluded patients. TCRdb's table, derived via immunoSEQ multiplex PCR, lists solely in-frame clones and lacks some. The profile shows about 3,600 clones, about 96% of them singletons. V lost 4 bases to trimming and J lost 3 bases, with 14 bases between them. Germline assignment: CDR1 MNHEY and CDR2 SVGAGI. The CDR3 has 15 amino acids. The V call is TRBV6-5, the J call TRBJ2-3; D perhaps matches TRBD1 (5 bases). This TCR derives from a human donor with melanoma. Sequencing was performed on effector memory CD8+ T cells from blood, taken from a patient treated with checkpoint blockade. The CDR3 nucleotides are TGTGCCAGCAGTTGGGGCGACATCGGGACAGATACGCAGTATTTT. Its translation: CASSWGDIGTDTQYF.